The clone carrying this T cell receptor (beta chain) was found a few times. Its specificity is not known. These data belong to a study of identical twins. Whole-study findings and limits: The study found excess low generation probability among twin-shared out-of-frame alpha sequences. Rather than following the same donors, the conclusions depended on cross-sectional statistical analysis.

One entry per CDR3 protein, called by TCRdb with MiXCR from the 5' RACE reads. This sample has a few hundred thousand distinct CDR3 sequences, with roughly 9.9% found just once. The J segment lost 3 bases and the V segment lost 1 base, leaving 7 bases of the junction unmatched. This CDR3 is 17 amino acids long. Germline-derived CDR1 and CDR2 are SGHTA and FQGNSA. The data also belong to a second study, concerning yellow fever vaccine responses in identical twins.

The sample consisted of PBMCs. This sequence joins TRBV7-2 and TRBJ2-3; 10 bases are shared with TRBD2. This receptor was obtained from a woman between 18 and 30 years old in good health. The CDR3 region is CASSLGVGLAQTDTQYF. The CDR3 coding sequence is TGTGCCAGCAGCTTAGGGGTGGGACTAGCGCAGACAGATACGCAGTATTTT.